The entry below describes one T cell receptor beta chain. Its antigen remains unidentified. The CDR3 contains 13 residues. V lost 1 base, J lost 7 bases, and 11 bases lay in between. The germline CDR1 and CDR2 sequences are SGHKS and YYEKEE (reference sequence). This entry is derived from a study of T cells after posttransplantation cyclophosphamide. General study findings and limits: After PTCy, TRB diversity resembled that of CNI/methotrexate controls.

The assay was immunoSEQ multiplex PCR, and TCRdb's table has in-frame clones only and misses some. The top ten hold 3% to 4% of the sample, which has about 28,000 clones, about nine tenths seen once. Sequenced material: PBMCs. J is TRBJ1-1 and V is TRBV5-5; D ambiguous. The receptor was derived from a man aged 45-60 years. This chain's CDR3 is CASSLYGGREAFF. CDR3 nucleotide sequence: TGTGCCAGCAGCTTGTATGGAGGCCGTGAAGCTTTCTTT.